The rows below give T cell receptor beta chains drawn from one sample of a study of CD8 T cells in Susac syndrome. From the immunoSEQ multiplex PCR reads, TCRdb called clonotypes with MiXCR, one entry per CDR3 protein. Altogether about 80,000 distinct CDR3 sequences are present, 94% being singletons, with the ten largest covering roughly 0.88%. The sample comprised CD8+ T cells from PBMCs. The receptors here all came from a human donor with Susac syndrome. The CDR3 runs from the conserved cysteine through the conserved F or W. Fields, in order: V gene, D gene, clone size, J gene, CDR3 DNA, CDR3 protein. D genes are given only for firm matches. Clone size is not always given. Where it is, it says once, few, many or a class for expanded clones.

TRBV7-6	-	-	TRBJ1-1	TGTGCCAGCAGCTTAGCCTCGGACGGGAACACTGAAGCTTTCTTT	CASSLASDGNTEAFF
TRBV27	-	-	TRBJ2-2	TGTGCCAGCAGTTTATCTGCGGGCAGGGTGGACACCGGGGAGCTGTTTTTT	CASSLSAGRVDTGELFF
TRBV27	-	-	TRBJ2-2	TGTGCCAGCAGTTTATCGGGCGGGGAGCTGTTTTTT	CASSLSGGELFF
TRBV27	-	once	TRBJ2-7	TGTGCCAGCAGTTTTTCAGCCAGGGTAACCTACGAGCAGTACTTC	CASSFSARVTYEQYF
TRBV7-2	-	-	TRBJ2-7	TGTGCCAGCAGCTTGACCACAAAGACCTACGAGCAGTACTTC	CASSLTTKTYEQYF
TRBV4-3	TRBD2	-	TRBJ2-1	TGCGCCAGCAGCCAAGAACCGCTTGCGGGAGGAGCTGATGAGCAGTTCTTC	CASSQEPLAGGADEQFF
TRBV5-1	-	-	TRBJ2-5	TGCGCCAGCAGCTTTGCGGAGACGAAAGAGACCCAGTACTTC	CASSFAETKETQYF
TRBV21-1	-	-	TRBJ2-7	TGTGCCAGCAGCTTAGGGACGGAAGAAGAGCAGTACTTC	CASSLGTEEEQYF
TRBV6-5	TRBD1	few	TRBJ1-6	TGTGCCAGCAGCCAGGGGGTGAATTCACCCCTCCACTTT	CASSQGVNSPLHF
TRBV19	-	-	TRBJ1-5	TGTGCCAGTAGTTCTGTAGGGGTGAGACACAATCAGCCCCAGCATTTT	CASSSVGVRHNQPQHF
TRBV6-5	TRBD1	-	TRBJ2-1	TGTGCCAGCAGATCGGGACAGGGTTTCAATGAGCAGTTCTTC	CASRSGQGFNEQFF
TRBV5-4	-	few	TRBJ1-6	TGTGCCAGCAGCTTGTATGGGCAGGGCACCTATAATTCACCCCTCCACTTT	CASSLYGQGTYNSPLHF
TRBV4-1	-	-	TRBJ2-1	TGCGCCAGCAGCCAAGAAGGGTCGCAGATCGACTCCTACAATGAGCAGTTCTTC	CASSQEGSQIDSYNEQFF
TRBV6-4	-	-	TRBJ2-2	TGTGCCAGCAGTGAGGGCACCGGGGAGCTGTTTTTT	CASSEGTGELFF
TRBV19	TRBD1	-	TRBJ2-7	TGTGCCAGTAGTATAGAGTGGGGGACAGCTTACTACGAGCAGTACTTC	CASSIEWGTAYYEQYF
TRBV19	-	-	TRBJ2-1	TGTGCCAGTAGTATCGTAATCTACAATGAGCAGTTCTTC	CASSIVIYNEQFF
TRBV2	TRBD2	-	TRBJ2-1	TGTGCCAGCAGGGGTACGACTAGCGGGGGGGTCTACAATGAGCAGTTCTTC	CASRGTTSGGVYNEQFF
TRBV27	-	-	TRBJ2-1	TGTGCCAGCTCCCTGGGATGGAGCTCCTACAATGAGCAGTTCTTC	CASSLGWSSYNEQFF
TRBV10-3	-	-	TRBJ2-1	TGTGCCATCTCGCCAAAGCGCTACAATGAGCAGTTCTTC	CAISPKRYNEQFF
TRBV28	TRBD2	few	TRBJ2-7	TGTGCCAGCAGTCTGGGACTAGCGGGGCCCTACGAGCAGTACTTC	CASSLGLAGPYEQYF